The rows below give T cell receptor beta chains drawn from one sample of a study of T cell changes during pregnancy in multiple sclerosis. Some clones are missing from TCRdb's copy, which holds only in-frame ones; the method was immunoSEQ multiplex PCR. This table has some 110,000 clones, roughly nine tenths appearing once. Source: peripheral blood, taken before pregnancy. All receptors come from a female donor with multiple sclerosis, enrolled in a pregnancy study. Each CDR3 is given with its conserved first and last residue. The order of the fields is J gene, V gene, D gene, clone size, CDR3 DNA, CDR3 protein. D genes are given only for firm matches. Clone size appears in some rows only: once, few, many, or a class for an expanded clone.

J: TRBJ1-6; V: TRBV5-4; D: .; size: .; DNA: TGTGCCAGCAGCGCAGGGCCGAGCTCCTATAATTCACCCCTCCACTTT; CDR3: CASSAGPSSYNSPLHF
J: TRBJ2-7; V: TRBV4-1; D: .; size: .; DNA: TGCGCCAGCAGCCAAGCCAGGGGTGAGCGGTACTTC; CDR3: CASSQARGERYF
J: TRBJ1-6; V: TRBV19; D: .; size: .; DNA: TGTGCCAGTAATTCCGACGCGGGCATTGATTCACCCCTCCACTTT; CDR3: CASNSDAGIDSPLHF
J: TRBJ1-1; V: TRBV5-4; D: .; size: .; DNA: TGTGCCAGCAGTCCCATTGGCGGGAGCTTGCCCACTGAAGCTTTCTTT; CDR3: CASSPIGGSLPTEAFF
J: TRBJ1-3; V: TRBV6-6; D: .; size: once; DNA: TGTGCCAGCACCCTGACAAAGGCTGGAAACACCATATATTTT; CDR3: CASTLTKAGNTIYF
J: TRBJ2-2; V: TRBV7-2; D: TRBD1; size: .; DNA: TGTGCCAGCAGCACGACAGGGGCCCCTACCGGGGAGCTGTTTTTT; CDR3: CASSTTGAPTGELFF
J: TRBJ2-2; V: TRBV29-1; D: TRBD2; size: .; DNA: TGCAGCGGGACTAGGCCGAACACCGGGGAGCTGTTTTTT; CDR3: CSGTRPNTGELFF
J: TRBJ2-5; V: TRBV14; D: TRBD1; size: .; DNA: TGTGCCAGCAGCCAAGTGGTGAGGGGGCTGGTCGAGACCCAGTACTTC; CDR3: CASSQVVRGLVETQYF
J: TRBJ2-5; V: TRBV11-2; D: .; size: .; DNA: TGTGCCAGCAGCTGGTCGGACAGATCCGAGACCCAGTACTTC; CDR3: CASSWSDRSETQYF
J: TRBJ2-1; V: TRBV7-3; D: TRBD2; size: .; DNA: TGTGCCAGCAGCTTTAGCGGGAATCGGAAAAATGAGCAGTTCTTC; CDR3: CASSFSGNRKNEQFF
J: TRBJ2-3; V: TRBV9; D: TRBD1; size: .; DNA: TGTGCCAGCAGCGTAGGGGACAGGGATATAACAGATACGCAGTATTTT; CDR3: CASSVGDRDITDTQYF
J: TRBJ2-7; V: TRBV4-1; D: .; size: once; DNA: TGCGCCAGCAGCTCGCCCCTTAGCCCGTACGAGCAGTACTTC; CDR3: CASSSPLSPYEQYF
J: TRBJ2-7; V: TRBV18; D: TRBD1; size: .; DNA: TGTGCCAGCTCACGCACCCGGGACAGGGTCTACGAGCAGTACTTC; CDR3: CASSRTRDRVYEQYF
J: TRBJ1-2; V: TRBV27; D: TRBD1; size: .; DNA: TGTGCCAGCAGTCGGACAGGGGCTACCTATGGCTACACCTTC; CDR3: CASSRTGATYGYTF
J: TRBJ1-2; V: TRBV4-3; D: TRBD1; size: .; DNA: TGCGCCAGCAGCCAATCCCGACAGGGGAACTATGGCTACACCTTC; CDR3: CASSQSRQGNYGYTF
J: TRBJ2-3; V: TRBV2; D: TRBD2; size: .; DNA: TGTGCCAGCAAGTCTAGCGGAGGCACAGATACGCAGTATTTT; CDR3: CASKSSGGTDTQYF
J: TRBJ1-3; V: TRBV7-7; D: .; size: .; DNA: TGTGCCAGCAGCTTAGCCTTAGGAAACACCATATATTTT; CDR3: CASSLALGNTIYF
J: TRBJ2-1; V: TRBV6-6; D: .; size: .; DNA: TGTGCCAGCAGACATCACAGCAACAATGAGCAGTTCTTC; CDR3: CASRHHSNNEQFF
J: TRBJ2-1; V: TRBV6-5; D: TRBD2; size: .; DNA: TGTGCCAGCAGTTACGGACTAGCGGGGGCTGCGGAGCAGTTCTTC; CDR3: CASSYGLAGAAEQFF
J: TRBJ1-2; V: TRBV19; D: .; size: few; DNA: TGTGCCAGTAGTATCTCACAGAACTATGGCTACACCTTC; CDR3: CASSISQNYGYTF
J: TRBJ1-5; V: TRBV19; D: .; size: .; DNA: TGTGCCAGTAGTATAGTGGCCCGGGATCAGCCCCAGCATTTT; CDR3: CASSIVARDQPQHF
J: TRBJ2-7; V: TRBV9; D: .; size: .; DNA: TGTGCCAGCAGCGTAACCGGGAGCTCCTACGAGCAGTACTTC; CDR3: CASSVTGSSYEQYF
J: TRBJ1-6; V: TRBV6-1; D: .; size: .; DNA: TGTGCCAGCAGTGAAGAGCAGGGGCCTTCACCCCTCCACTTT; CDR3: CASSEEQGPSPLHF
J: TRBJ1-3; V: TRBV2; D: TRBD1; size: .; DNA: TGTGCCAGCAGTGGACCACAGGGGTCTGGAAACACCATATATTTT; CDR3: CASSGPQGSGNTIYF
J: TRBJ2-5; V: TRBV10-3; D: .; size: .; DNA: TGTGCCATCAGTGAGGGATCGAAGGGGCAAGAGACCCAGTACTTC; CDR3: CAISEGSKGQETQYF
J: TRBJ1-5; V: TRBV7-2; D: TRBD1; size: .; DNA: TGTGCCAGCAGCTTAGGCGGGACAGTCAATCAGCCCCAGCATTTT; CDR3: CASSLGGTVNQPQHF
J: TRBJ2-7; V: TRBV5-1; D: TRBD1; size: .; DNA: TGCGCCAGCAGCCAAAGGACAGGGGGCTACGAGCAGTACTTC; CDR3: CASSQRTGGYEQYF
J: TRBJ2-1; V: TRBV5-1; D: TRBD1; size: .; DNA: TGCGCCAGCGGGACAGGGAAACTCGACAATGAGCAGTTCTTC; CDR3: CASGTGKLDNEQFF
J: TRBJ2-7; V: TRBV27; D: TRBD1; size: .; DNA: TGTGCCAGCACTGCTGGACAGGGGAGCTCCTACGAGCAGTACTTC; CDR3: CASTAGQGSSYEQYF
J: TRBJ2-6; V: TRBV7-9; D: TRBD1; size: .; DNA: TGTGCCAGCAGCCCAGGGACAGGGTTTGACGGGGCCAACGTCCTGACTTTC; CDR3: CASSPGTGFDGANVLTF
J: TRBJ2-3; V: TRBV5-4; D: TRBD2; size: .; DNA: TGTGCCAGCAGCTTGGTTGGGGGGGGAGATACGCAGTATTTT; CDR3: CASSLVGGGDTQYF
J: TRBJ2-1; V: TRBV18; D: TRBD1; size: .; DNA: TGTGCCAGCTCACCACACAGGGGAAACAATGAGCAGTTCTTC; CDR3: CASSPHRGNNEQFF
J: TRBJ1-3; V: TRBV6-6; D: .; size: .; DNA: TGTGCCAGCACCGTGGACAGTTACTCTGGAAACACCATATATTTT; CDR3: CASTVDSYSGNTIYF
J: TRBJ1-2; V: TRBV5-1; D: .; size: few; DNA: TGCGCCAGCAGCGGCACGCGGGGTGGCTACACCTTC; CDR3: CASSGTRGGYTF
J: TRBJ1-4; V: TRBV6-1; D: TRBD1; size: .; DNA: TGTGCCAGCAGTCCCGGGACAGGGGAGGAAAAACTGTTTTTT; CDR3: CASSPGTGEEKLFF
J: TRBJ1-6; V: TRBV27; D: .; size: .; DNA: TGTGCCAGCAGTTTATCCGGCAGGTCCAATTCACCCCTCCACTTT; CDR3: CASSLSGRSNSPLHF
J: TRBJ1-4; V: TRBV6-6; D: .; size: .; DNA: TGTGCCAGCAGCGGGTGGGCCGGGAAGAAGGATGAAAAACTGTTTTTT; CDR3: CASSGWAGKKDEKLFF
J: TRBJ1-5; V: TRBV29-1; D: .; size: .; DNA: TGCAGCGCTTCGGTTAGCAATCAGCCCCAGCATTTT; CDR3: CSASVSNQPQHF
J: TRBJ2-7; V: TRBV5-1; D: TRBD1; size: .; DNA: TGCGCCAGCAGCCAAGATGAGGGGACAGGAGGATACGAGCAGTACTTC; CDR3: CASSQDEGTGGYEQYF
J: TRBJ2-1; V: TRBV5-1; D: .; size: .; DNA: TGCGCCAGCACCTGGACGGGAGAATCCTACAATGAGCAGTTCTTC; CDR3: CASTWTGESYNEQFF
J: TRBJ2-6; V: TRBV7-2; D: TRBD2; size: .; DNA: TGTGCCAGCAGCTCAAGACTAGCGGGGGGTGCTGGGGCCAACGTCCTGACTTTC; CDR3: CASSSRLAGGAGANVLTF
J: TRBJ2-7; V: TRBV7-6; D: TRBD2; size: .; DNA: TGTGCCAGCAGCGTAGGGACTAGCGGGAACTACGAGCAGTACTTC; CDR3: CASSVGTSGNYEQYF
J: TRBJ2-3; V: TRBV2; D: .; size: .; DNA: TGTGCCAGCAGTCTAGCGATAGATACGCAGTATTTT; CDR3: CASSLAIDTQYF
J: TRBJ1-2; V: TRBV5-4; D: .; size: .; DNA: TGTGCCAGCAGCTCAAGGACAGTTTTAGGTGGCTACACCTTC; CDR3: CASSSRTVLGGYTF
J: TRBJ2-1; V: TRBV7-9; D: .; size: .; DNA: TGTGCCAGCAGCTTAAAGAGGGCAGAGGAGCTTGAGCAGTTCTTC; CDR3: CASSLKRAEELEQFF
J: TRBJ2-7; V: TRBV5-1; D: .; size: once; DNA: TGCGCCAGCAGCGCTAACTACGAGCAGTACTTC; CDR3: CASSANYEQYF
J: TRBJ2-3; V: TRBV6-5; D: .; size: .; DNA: TGTGCCAGCAGTTTTACTATTAGCACAGATACGCAGTATTTT; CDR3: CASSFTISTDTQYF
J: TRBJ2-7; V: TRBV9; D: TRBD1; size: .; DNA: TGTGCCAGCAGCGAGGGACAGGCTAGCTCCTACGAGCAGTACTTC; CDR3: CASSEGQASSYEQYF
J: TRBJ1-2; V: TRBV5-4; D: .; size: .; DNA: TGTGCCAGCAGCTTGGTTAACAATGGCTACACCTTC; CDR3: CASSLVNNGYTF
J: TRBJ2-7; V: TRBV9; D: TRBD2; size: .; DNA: TGTGCCAGTTCGTCAGCGGGGGTACCCTACGAGCAGTACTTC; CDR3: CASSSAGVPYEQYF
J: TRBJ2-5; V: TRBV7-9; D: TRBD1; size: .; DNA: TGTGCCAGCAAGTTGGGACAGGCCCAAGAGACCCAGTACTTC; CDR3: CASKLGQAQETQYF
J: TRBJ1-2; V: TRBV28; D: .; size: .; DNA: TGTGCCACGGGAGGGAACTATGGCTACACCTTC; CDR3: CATGGNYGYTF
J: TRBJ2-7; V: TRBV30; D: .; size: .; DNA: TGTGCCTGGAGTTTTGGGCAAGGCGAGCAGTACTTC; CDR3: CAWSFGQGEQYF
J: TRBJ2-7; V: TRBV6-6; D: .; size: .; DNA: TGTGCCAGCAGAATAGCTGAATCCTACGAGCAGTACTTC; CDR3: CASRIAESYEQYF
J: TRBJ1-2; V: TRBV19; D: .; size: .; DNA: TGTGCCAGTAGGACAGGCTCATATGGCTACACCTTC; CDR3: CASRTGSYGYTF
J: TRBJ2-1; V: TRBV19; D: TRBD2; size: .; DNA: TGTGCCAGTAGTATCGCTAGCGGTCGCTCCTACAATGAGCAGTTCTTC; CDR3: CASSIASGRSYNEQFF
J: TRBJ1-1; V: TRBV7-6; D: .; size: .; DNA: TGTGCCAGCAGCTTTGGATCGGGGGCTGAAGCTTTCTTT; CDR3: CASSFGSGAEAFF
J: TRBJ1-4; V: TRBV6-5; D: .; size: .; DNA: TGTGCCAGCGGGAGAGGGGAGGCAGATGAAAAACTGTTTTTT; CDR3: CASGRGEADEKLFF
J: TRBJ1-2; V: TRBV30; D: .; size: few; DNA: TGTGCCTGGAGTTTCACAGGGTCGTATGGCTACACCTTC; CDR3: CAWSFTGSYGYTF
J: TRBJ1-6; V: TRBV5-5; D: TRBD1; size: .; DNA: TGTGCCAGCAGCTCCGGGACAGTCTCTTATAGTTCACCCCTCCACTTT; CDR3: CASSSGTVSYSSPLHF